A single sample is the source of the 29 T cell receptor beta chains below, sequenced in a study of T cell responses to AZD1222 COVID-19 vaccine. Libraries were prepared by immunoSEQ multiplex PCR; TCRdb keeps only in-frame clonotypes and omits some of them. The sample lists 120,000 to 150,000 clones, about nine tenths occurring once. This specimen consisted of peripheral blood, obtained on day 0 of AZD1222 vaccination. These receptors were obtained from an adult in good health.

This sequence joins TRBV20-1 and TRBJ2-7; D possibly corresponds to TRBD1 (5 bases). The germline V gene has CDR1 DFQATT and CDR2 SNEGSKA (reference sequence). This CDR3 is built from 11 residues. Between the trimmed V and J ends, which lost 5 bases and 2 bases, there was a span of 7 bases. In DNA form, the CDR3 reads TGCAGTGCTTTAGGGGCCTACGAGCAGTACTTC. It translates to CSALGAYEQYF.

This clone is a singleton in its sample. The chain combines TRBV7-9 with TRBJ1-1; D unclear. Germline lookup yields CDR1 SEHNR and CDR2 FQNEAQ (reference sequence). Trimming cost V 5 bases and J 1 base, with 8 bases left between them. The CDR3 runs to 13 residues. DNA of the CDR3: TGTGCCAGCAGCGCCGCCCAGAACACTGAAGCTTTCTTT. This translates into CASSAAQNTEAFF.

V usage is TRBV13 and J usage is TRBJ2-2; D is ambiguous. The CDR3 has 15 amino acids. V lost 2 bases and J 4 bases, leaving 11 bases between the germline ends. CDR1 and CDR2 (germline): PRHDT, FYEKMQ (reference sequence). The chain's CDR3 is CASSLPGLSTGELFF. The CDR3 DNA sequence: TGTGCCAGCAGCTTACCCGGTCTTTCCACCGGGGAGCTGTTTTTT.

This chain's CDR3 is CASSRIGETQYF. CDR3 nucleotides: TGTGCCAGCAGCCGGATAGGGGAGACCCAGTACTTC. The J gene is TRBJ2-5, the V gene TRBV13; D call uncertain. Trimming pared 5 bases from V and 5 bases from J, leaving 9 bases between. This CDR3 is built from 12 residues. Germline V gives CDR1 PRHDT, CDR2 FYEKMQ (reference sequence). Looking up the rest from reference TRBV13 and TRBJ2-5 gives the full variable domain: AAGVIQSPRHLIKEKRETATLKCYPIPRHDTVYWYQQGPGQDPQFLISFYEKMQSDKGSIPDRFSAQQFSDYHSELNMSSLELGDSALYFCASSRIGETQYFGPGTRLLVL.

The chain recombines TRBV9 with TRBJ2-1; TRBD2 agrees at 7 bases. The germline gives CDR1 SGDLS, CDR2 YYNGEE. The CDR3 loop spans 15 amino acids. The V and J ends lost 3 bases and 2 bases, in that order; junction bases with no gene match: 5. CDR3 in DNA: TGTGCCAGCAGCGCTTCAGGGACTACCTACAATGAGCAGTTCTTC. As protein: CASSASGTTYNEQFF.

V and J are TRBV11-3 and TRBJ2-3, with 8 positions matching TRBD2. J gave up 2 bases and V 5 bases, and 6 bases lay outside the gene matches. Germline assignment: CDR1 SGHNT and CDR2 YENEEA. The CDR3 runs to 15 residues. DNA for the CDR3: TGTGCCAGCAGCGGGGTAGCGGGACACACAGATACGCAGTATTTT. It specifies CASSGVAGHTDTQYF.

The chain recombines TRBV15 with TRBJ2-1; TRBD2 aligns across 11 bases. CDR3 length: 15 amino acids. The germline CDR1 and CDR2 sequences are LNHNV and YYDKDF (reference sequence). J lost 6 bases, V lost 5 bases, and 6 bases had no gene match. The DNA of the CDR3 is TGTGCCACCAGCCAACTAGCGGGAGCGGTCAATGAGCAGTTCTTC. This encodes CATSQLAGAVNEQFF.

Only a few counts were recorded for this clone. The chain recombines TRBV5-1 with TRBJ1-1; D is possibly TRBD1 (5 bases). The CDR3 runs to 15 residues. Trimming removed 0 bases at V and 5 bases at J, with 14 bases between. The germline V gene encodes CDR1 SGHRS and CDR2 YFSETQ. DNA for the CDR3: TGCGCCAGCAGCTTGGGGACGATCCGGGGGACTGAAGCTTTCTTT. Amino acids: CASSLGTIRGTEAFF.

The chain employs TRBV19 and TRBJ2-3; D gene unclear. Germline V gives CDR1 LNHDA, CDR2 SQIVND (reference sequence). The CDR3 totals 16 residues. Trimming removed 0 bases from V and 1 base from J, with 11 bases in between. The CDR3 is CASSIDGYRRTDTQYF. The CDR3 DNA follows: TGTGCCAGTAGTATAGATGGTTACCGTCGCACAGATACGCAGTATTTT.

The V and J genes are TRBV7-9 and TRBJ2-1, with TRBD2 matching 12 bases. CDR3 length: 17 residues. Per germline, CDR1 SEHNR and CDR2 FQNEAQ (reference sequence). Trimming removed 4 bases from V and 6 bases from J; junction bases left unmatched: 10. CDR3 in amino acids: CASSSPLTSGRFNEQFF. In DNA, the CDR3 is TGTGCCAGCAGCTCACCATTGACTAGCGGGAGATTCAATGAGCAGTTCTTC.

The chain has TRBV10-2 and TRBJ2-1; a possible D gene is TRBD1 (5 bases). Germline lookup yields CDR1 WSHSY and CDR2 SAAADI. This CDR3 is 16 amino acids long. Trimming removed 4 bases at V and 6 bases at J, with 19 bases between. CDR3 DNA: TGCGCCAGCAGTGTAAGGGGCCAGGGTCCCCTCAATGAGCAGTTCTTC. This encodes CASSVRGQGPLNEQFF.

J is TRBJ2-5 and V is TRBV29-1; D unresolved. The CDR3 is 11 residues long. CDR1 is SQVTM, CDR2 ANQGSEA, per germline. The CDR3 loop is CSGRRIETQYF. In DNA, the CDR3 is TGCAGTGGCAGGCGGATAGAGACCCAGTACTTC.

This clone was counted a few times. CDR3 in DNA: TGTGCCAGCAGCCAAGGGACAGGGAATGAAAAACTGTTTTTT. It yields the protein CASSQGTGNEKLFF. This chain connects TRBV28 to TRBJ1-4; 9 nucleotides agree with TRBD1. This CDR3 comprises 14 residues. Germline trimming cut 6 bases from V and 5 bases from J; bases unmatched to any gene: 4. Germline V gene sequence: CDR1 MDHEN, CDR2 SYDVKM.

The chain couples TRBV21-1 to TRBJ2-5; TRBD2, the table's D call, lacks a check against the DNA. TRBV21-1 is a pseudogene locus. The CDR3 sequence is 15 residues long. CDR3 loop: CASSPRGGQQETQYF. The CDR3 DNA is TGTGCCAGCAGCCCCCGCGGGGGACAACAAGAGACCCAGTACTTC.

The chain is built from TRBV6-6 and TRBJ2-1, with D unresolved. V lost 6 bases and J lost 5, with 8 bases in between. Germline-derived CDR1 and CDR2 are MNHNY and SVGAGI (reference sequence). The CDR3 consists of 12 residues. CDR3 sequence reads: CASSRANNEQFF. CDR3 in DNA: TGTGCCAGCAGCCGGGCAAACAATGAGCAGTTCTTC.

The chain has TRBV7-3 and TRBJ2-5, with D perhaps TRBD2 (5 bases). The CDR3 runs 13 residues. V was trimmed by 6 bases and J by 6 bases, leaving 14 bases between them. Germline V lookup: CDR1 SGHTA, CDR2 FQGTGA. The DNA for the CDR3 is TGTGCCAGCAGTCCGGGGTCCGGGAAGACCCAGTACTTC. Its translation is CASSPGSGKTQYF.

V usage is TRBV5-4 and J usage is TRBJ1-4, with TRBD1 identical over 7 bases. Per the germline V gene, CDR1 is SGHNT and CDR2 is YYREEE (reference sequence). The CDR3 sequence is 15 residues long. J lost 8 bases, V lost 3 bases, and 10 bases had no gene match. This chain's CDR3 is CASSSQDRVGEKLFF. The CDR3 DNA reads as TGTGCCAGCAGCTCCCAAGACAGGGTCGGGGAAAAACTGTTTTTT.

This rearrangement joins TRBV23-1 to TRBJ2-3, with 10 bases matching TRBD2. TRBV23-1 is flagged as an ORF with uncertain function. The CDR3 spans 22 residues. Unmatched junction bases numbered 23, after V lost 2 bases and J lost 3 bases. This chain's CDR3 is CASSQGYLAGAQQDEYTDTQYF. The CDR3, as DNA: TGCGCCAGCAGTCAAGGATACCTAGCGGGAGCGCAACAAGACGAATATACAGATACGCAGTATTTT.

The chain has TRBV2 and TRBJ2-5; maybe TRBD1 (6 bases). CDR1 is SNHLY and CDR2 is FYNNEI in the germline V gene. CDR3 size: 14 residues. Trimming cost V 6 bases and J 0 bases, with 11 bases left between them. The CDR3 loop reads CASSRGSYQETQYF. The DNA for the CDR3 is TGTGCCAGCAGCAGGGGTTCTTACCAAGAGACCCAGTACTTC.

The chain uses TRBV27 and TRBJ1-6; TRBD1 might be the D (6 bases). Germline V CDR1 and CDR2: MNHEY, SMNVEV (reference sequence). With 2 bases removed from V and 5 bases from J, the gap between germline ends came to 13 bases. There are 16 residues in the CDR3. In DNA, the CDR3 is TGTGCCAGCAGTTTAGGAAGGGGGACCAATAATTCACCCCTCCACTTT. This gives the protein CASSLGRGTNNSPLHF.

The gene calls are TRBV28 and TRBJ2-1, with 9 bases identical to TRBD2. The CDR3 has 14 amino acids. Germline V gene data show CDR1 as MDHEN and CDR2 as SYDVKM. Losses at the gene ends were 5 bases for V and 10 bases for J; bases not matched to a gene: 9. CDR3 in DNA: TGTGCCAGCAGTCCGGGACTAGCTTTCCGGGAGCAGTTCTTC. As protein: CASSPGLAFREQFF.

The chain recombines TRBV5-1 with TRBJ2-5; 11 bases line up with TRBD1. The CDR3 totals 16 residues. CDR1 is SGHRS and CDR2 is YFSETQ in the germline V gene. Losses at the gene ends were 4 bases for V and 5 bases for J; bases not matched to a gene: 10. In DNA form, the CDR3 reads TGCGCCAGCAGCAGAACCGGGACAGGGGGGACGGAGACCCAGTACTTC. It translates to CASSRTGTGGTETQYF.

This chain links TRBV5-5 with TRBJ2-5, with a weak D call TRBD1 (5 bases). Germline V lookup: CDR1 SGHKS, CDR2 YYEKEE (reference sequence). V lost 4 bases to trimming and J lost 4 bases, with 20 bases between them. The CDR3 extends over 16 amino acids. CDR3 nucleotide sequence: TGTGCCAGCAGCACGATAAGGGGCGGTTTTTTAGAGACCCAGTACTTC. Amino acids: CASSTIRGGFLETQYF.

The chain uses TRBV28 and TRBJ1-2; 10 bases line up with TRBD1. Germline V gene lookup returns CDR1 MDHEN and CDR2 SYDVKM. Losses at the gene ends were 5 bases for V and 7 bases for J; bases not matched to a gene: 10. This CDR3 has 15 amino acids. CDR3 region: CASSILTGGAGGYTF. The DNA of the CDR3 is TGTGCCAGCAGTATCCTGACAGGGGGCGCGGGTGGCTACACCTTC.

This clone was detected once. CDR3 protein: CASSQSGDPYEQYF. CDR3 in DNA: TGTGCCAGCAGCCAGTCAGGGGACCCCTACGAGCAGTACTTC. The V gene is TRBV3-1 (or the pseudogene TRBV3-2), the J gene TRBJ2-7, with D possibly TRBD1 on 6 matching bases. Germline CDR1 LGHDT, CDR2 YNNKEL (reference sequence). The CDR3 is made up of 14 amino acids. With 3 bases removed from V and 2 bases from J, the gap between germline ends came to 11 bases.

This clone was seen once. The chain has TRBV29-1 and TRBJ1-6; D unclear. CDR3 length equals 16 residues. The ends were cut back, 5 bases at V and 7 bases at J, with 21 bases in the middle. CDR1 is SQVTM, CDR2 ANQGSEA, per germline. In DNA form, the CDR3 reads TGCAGCGTTAGGGAGGGTGGACGGGGAGCAAATTCACCCCTCCACTTT. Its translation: CSVREGGRGANSPLHF.

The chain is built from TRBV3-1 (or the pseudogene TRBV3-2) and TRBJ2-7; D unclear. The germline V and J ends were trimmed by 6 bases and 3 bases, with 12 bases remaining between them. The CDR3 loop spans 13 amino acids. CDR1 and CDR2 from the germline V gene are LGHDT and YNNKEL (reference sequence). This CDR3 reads CASSRHLGYEQYF. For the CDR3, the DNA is TGTGCCAGCAGTCGTCACCTGGGCTACGAGCAGTACTTC.

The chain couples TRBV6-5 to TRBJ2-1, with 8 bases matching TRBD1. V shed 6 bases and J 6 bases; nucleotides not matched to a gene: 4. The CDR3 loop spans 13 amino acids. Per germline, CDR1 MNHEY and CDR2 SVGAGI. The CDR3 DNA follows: TGTGCCAGCAGGGGCACAGGGGGCAATGAGCAGTTCTTC. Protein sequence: CASRGTGGNEQFF.

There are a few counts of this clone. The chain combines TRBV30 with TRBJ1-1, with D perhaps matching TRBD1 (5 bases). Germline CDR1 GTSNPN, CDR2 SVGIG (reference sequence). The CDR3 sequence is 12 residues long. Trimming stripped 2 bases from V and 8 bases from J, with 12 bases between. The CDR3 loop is CAWSLPYREAFF. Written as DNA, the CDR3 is TGTGCCTGGAGTCTACCCTACAGGGAAGCTTTCTTT.